Included here is one T cell receptor beta chain sequence, with context. TCRdb re-called the reads with MiXCR, one entry per CDR3 protein. Here the sample spans around 240,000 distinct CDR3 sequences, roughly 22% being singletons. This specimen belongs to a study of T cell repertoires in cytomegalovirus infection. The germline gives CDR1 SQVTM, CDR2 ANQGSEA. The CDR3 runs 13 residues. V shed 4 bases and J shed 5 bases, with 14 bases lying between them. This chain joins TRBV29-1 and TRBJ2-5; tentatively, D is TRBD1 or TRBD2 (5 bases each). This clonotype was obtained from a human donor in good health (CMV status not recorded). Some clones in this sample may be carry-over from other donors' samples. Sequencing was done on a sample of CD8+ T cells from PBMCs. The CDR3 DNA reads as TGCAGCGTTGTGGGGGTGAGGGTGGAGACCCAGTACTTC. Protein product: CSVVGVRVETQYF.